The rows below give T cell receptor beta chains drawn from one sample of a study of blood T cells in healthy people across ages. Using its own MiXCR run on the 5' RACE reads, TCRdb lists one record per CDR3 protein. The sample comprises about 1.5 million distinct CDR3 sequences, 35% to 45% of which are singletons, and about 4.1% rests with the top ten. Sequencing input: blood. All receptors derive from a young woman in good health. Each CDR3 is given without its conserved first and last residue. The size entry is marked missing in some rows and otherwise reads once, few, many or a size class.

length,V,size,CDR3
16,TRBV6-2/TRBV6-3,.,ASSYIPGGENSYNEQF
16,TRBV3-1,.,ASSQRTSGTASSYEQY
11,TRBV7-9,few,ASSHRTKPEQY
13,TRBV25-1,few,ASMIGTGGFNEQF
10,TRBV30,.,AWSERNYGYT
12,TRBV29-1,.,SVGGGVSNQPQH
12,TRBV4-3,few,ASSQVNQNSPLH
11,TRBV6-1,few,ASSETRRGPQH
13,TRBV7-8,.,ASSLFAGGVYGYT
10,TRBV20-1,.,SASQGDPEAF
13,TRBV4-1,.,ASSQTGGPYNEQF